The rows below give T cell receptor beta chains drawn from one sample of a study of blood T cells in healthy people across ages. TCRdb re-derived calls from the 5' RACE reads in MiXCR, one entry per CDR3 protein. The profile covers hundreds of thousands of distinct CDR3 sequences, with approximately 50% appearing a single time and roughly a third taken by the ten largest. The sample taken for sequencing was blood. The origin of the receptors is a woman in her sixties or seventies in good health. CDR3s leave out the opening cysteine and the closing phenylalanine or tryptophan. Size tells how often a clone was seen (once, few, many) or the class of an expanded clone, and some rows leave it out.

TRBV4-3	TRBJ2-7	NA	ASSQDLETYNEQY
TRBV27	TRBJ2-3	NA	ASRSQIPVVTSVVDTQY
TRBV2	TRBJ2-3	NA	ASSDVDRVDTQY
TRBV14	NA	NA	ASSRQTGGWETQY
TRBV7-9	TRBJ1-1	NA	ASSPRLAPNTEAF
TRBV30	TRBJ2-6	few	AWIPGTFGANVLT
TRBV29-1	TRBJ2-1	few	SVEGLADYNEQF
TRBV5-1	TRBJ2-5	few	ASGRTGGQETQY
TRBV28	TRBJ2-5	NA	ASSLTTAQETQY
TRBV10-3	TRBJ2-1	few	AISIDWTSGKGYNEQF
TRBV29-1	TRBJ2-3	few	SVVRGLGDTQY
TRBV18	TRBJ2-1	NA	ASSRSTSGAYNEQF
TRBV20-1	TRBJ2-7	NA	SISGSSYEQY
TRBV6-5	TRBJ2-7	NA	ASSYSTGRRGEQY
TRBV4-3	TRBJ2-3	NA	ASSQASGQGTDTQY
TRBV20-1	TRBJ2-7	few	SAEGGGNYEQY
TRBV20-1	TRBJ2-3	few	SAGGTSRISTDTQY
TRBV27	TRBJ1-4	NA	ASSLLGRGGEKLF
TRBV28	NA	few	ASSGVNTYNEQY
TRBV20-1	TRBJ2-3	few	SAAQGGVRGTQY
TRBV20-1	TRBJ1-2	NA	SAIRTFYT
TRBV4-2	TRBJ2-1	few	ASSQGLSGRDEQF
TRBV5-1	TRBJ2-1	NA	ASSATSQSSYNEQF
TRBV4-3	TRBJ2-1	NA	ASSQQLAGGPLGEQF
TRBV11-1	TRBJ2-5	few	ASSFGQGFETQY
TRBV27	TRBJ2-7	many	ASRGQGPYEQY
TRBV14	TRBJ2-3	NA	ASSQRTAPDTQY
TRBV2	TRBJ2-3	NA	ASSGVVVGDTQY
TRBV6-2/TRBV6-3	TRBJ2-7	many	ATETGKYEQY
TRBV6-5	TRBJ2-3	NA	ASRRSGDTQY
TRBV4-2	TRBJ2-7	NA	ASSQTVVLAGGGYEQY
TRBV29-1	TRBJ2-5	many	SVLLGGARETQY
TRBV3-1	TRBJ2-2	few	ASSRSNSGDTGELF
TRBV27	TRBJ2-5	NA	ASSSPGSGAQETQY
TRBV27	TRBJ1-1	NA	ASSDLGRMDTEAF
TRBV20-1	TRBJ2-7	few	SARVRGVEQY
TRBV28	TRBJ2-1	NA	ASSFVSQETQF
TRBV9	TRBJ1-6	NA	ASSVDSRNSPLH
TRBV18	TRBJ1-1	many	ASSPQGVNTEAF
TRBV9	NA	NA	ASSVYGTSGRGGETQY
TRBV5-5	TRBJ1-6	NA	ASSPYGSYNSPLH
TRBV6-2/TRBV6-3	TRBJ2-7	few	ASSYPGGEQY
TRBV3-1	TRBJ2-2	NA	ASSQDGLDGELF
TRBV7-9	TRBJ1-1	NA	ASSPQPGTGPKNTEAF
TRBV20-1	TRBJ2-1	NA	SAPVTREHNEQF
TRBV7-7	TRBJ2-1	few	ASSLVLADNNEQF
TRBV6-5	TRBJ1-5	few	ASSYSAQAGGWPQH
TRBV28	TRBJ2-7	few	ASSDQLSLEQY
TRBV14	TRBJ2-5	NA	ASNQAGLAGVEQY
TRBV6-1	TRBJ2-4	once	ASSPRDRSLAKNIQY